The 28 T cell receptor beta chains below come from one sample, sequenced in a study of graft-versus-host responses after intestinal transplantation. For these TCRs, the target antigens are not known. The table came from immunoSEQ multiplex PCR; TCRdb's copy has only in-frame clones and leaves some out. Seen here are around 100,000 clones, 80% to 95% observed once, and the top ten hold 0.9% to 1.5%. The sequencing used unstimulated CD8+ T cells sorted from spleen or lymph node cells, collected before intestinal transplant. These receptors came from a human donor who received an intestinal transplant.

This clone was seen only once. This sequence joins TRBV6-5 and TRBJ2-7; D possibly corresponds to TRBD1 (6 bases). CDR3 size: 14 residues. CDR1 is MNHEY and CDR2 is SVGAGI in the germline V gene. V lost 5 bases, J lost 2 bases, and 13 bases lay in between. DNA of the CDR3: TGTGCCAGCAGTCGACCCGGGACACCCTACGAGCAGTACTTC. Its translation is CASSRPGTPYEQYF.

The chain has TRBV5-1 and TRBJ2-5; possible D gene TRBD2, 5 bases. V shed 2 bases and J shed 0 bases, with 20 bases lying between them. The CDR3 is 18 residues long. Germline CDR1 is SGHRS and CDR2 is YFSETQ. CDR3 residues: CASSLVTTLNSYQETQYF. The CDR3 DNA reads as TGCGCCAGCAGCTTAGTGACTACCCTAAACTCGTACCAAGAGACCCAGTACTTC. Full variable domain (remainder filled in from reference TRBV5-1 and TRBJ2-5): KAGVTQTPRYLIKTRGQQVTLSCSPISGHRSVSWYQQTPGQGLQFLFEYFSETQRNKGNFPGRFSGRQFSNSRSEMNVSTLELGDSALYLCASSLVTTLNSYQETQYFGPGTRLLVL.

The V and J genes are TRBV27 and TRBJ2-1, with TRBD2 matching over 11 bases. The germline CDR1 and CDR2 sequences are MNHEY and SMNVEV (reference sequence). V trimming: 4 bases; J trimming: 15 bases; junction bases outside the gene matches: 17. CDR3 size: 16 residues. The CDR3 coding sequence is TGTGCCAGCAGTTCCGGGACTAGCGGAACGTCACCAATAAGGTTCTTC. It is translated as CASSSGTSGTSPIRFF.

The chain uses TRBV2 and TRBJ2-7; TRBD2 agrees at 10 bases. Trimming cost V 7 bases and J 4 bases; bases outside gene matches: 16. This CDR3 contains 17 residues. Per the germline V gene, CDR1 is SNHLY and CDR2 is FYNNEI. The CDR3 region is CASIVDRISTSGYEQYF. In DNA, the CDR3 is TGTGCCAGCATCGTCGACAGGATATCGACTAGCGGGTACGAGCAGTACTTC.

The V call is TRBV5-1, the J call TRBJ2-7; D uncertain. Trimming cost V 3 bases and J 3 bases, with 10 bases left between them. The CDR3 is made up of 13 amino acids. The germline gives CDR1 SGHRS, CDR2 YFSETQ. As DNA, the CDR3 is TGCGCCAGCAGCTCGACCGGTTACTACGAGCAGTACTTC. This translates into CASSSTGYYEQYF.

The chain has TRBV19 and TRBJ2-1; perhaps D is TRBD1 or TRBD2 (5 bases each). This CDR3 has 13 residues. Germline V CDR1 and CDR2: LNHDA, SQIVND (reference sequence). Trimming took off 7 bases at V and 2 bases at J, with 9 bases between the two ends. The CDR3 reads CASNEGTYNEQFF. The CDR3 DNA reads TGTGCCAGTAATGAGGGGACCTACAATGAGCAGTTCTTC.

This clone has a handful of counts. The rearrangement joins TRBV6-1 to TRBJ2-5; either TRBD1 or TRBD2 may fit D (6 bases each). Germline CDR1 reads MNHNS; CDR2 reads SASEGT. This CDR3 has 13 residues. V gave up 7 bases and J gave up 4 bases, with 13 bases separating them. CDR3 in amino acids: CASTDRRGETQYF. As DNA, the CDR3 is TGTGCCAGCACAGACAGGAGGGGAGAGACCCAGTACTTC.

The chain joins TRBV7-6 to TRBJ2-3; no reliable D call. The CDR3 is made up of 12 amino acids. Germline CDR1 SGHVS, CDR2 FNYEAQ. V lost 3 bases, J lost 4 bases, and 5 bases lay in between. The CDR3 loop reads CASSFGSDTQYF. In DNA form, the CDR3 reads TGTGCCAGCAGCTTCGGGTCAGATACGCAGTATTTT.

This clone was detected only once. The rearrangement joins TRBV7-8 to TRBJ2-1, with 8 bases matching TRBD2. The length of the CDR3 is 16 residues. Trimming removed 5 bases from V and 4 bases from J; junction bases left unmatched: 10. Germline V gene data show CDR1 as SGHVS and CDR2 as FQNEAQ. CDR3 region: CASSPRPGGPYNEQFF. DNA for the CDR3: TGTGCCAGCAGCCCCCGCCCGGGGGGGCCTTACAATGAGCAGTTCTTC.

A remark on this clone: Other DNA sequences from this sample encode an identical CDR3 as well. The J gene is TRBJ2-1, the V gene TRBV9, with D possibly matching TRBD1 (6 bases). Trimming removed 1 base from V and 3 bases from J, with 8 bases in between. The CDR3 totals 14 residues. Germline V lookup: CDR1 SGDLS, CDR2 YYNGEE. This CDR3 reads CASSVSGDYNEQFF. CDR3 DNA sequence: TGTGCCAGCAGCGTATCAGGGGACTACAATGAGCAGTTCTTC.

This chain connects TRBV11-2 to TRBJ2-7; D gene ambiguous. Germline CDR1 reads SGHAT; CDR2 reads FQNNGV. Trimming took 0 bases from V and 4 from J, leaving 7 bases between them. The CDR3 is 13 residues long. CDR3 DNA: TGTGCCAGCAGCTTAGATGGGGTGTACGAGCAGTACTTC. This sequence encodes CASSLDGVYEQYF.

The rearrangement uses TRBV29-1 and TRBJ1-2, with a tentative D call TRBD1 (5 bases). Germline CDR1 SQVTM, CDR2 ANQGSEA. Deletions cut 1 base from V and 6 bases from J, with 6 bases between. The CDR3 sequence is 11 residues long. The CDR3 DNA is TGCAGCGTTGAAGGGGACCATGGCTACACCTTC. This sequence encodes CSVEGDHGYTF. The complete variable domain, with remaining parts taken from reference TRBV29-1 and TRBJ1-2, reads SAVISQKPSRDICQRGTSLTIQCQVDSQVTMMFWYRQQPGQSLTLIATANQGSEATYESGFVIDKFPISRPNLTFSTLTVSNMSPEDSSIYLCSVEGDHGYTFGSGTRLTVV.

V and J are TRBV13 and TRBJ1-1, with D possibly matching TRBD1 (5 bases). The germline V and J ends were trimmed by 0 bases and 0 bases, with 8 bases remaining between them. Germline CDR1 and CDR2: PRHDT and FYEKMQ (reference sequence). The CDR3 loop spans 15 amino acids. The CDR3 DNA reads as TGTGCCAGCAGCTTAGGTGGCAGGGTGAACACTGAAGCTTTCTTT. Translating gives CASSLGGRVNTEAFF.

The chain carries TRBV19 and TRBJ2-7; 11 bases are shared with TRBD1. J lost 7 bases, V lost 6 bases, and 8 bases had no gene match. The CDR3 loop spans 14 amino acids. CDR1 is LNHDA and CDR2 is SQIVND in the germline V gene (reference sequence). CDR3: CASSAGTGGFEQYF. The CDR3 region has the DNA TGTGCCAGTAGCGCCGGGACAGGGGGTTTTGAGCAGTACTTC.

The chain combines TRBV5-1 with TRBJ2-1, with D possibly matching TRBD2 (6 bases). Looked up from germline, CDR1 is SGHRS and CDR2 is YFSETQ. The CDR3 consists of 16 residues. V shed 2 bases and J shed 3 bases, with 15 bases lying between them. Here the CDR3 reads CASSFLTDYHYNEQFF. CDR3 bases: TGCGCCAGCAGCTTCCTTACGGACTATCACTACAATGAGCAGTTCTTC.

The V gene is TRBV7-8, the J gene TRBJ2-7; D perhaps matches TRBD1 (6 bases). Germline values: CDR1 SGHVS, CDR2 FQNEAQ. V was shortened by 5 bases and J by 4 bases, with 9 bases between the two germline ends. This CDR3 contains 12 residues. The CDR3 protein is CASSPRGYEQYF. CDR3 nucleotides: TGTGCCAGCAGCCCTAGGGGGTACGAGCAGTACTTC.

This rearrangement joins TRBV11-2 to TRBJ2-1; tentatively, D is TRBD2 (5 bases). There are 11 residues in the CDR3. The ends were cut back, 8 bases at V and 7 bases at J, with 9 bases in the middle. The germline V gene has CDR1 SGHAT and CDR2 FQNNGV. In DNA form, the CDR3 reads TGTGCCAGCGGTACGGGGAATGAGCAGTTCTTC. It codes for CASGTGNEQFF.

This clone was recorded once. The gene calls are TRBV19 and TRBJ1-1; D is undetermined. Looked up from germline, CDR1 is LNHDA and CDR2 is SQIVND (reference sequence). The CDR3 extends over 12 amino acids. Trimming removed 3 bases at V and 7 bases at J, with 9 bases between. CDR3 coding DNA: TGTGCCAGTAGTATGGCCCGGAGTGAAGCTTTCTTT. This sequence encodes CASSMARSEAFF.

The chain recombines TRBV25-1 with TRBJ2-1, with D tentatively TRBD1 (6 bases). Germline assignment: CDR1 MGHDK and CDR2 SYGVNS. V gave up 8 bases and J gave up 4 bases, with 15 bases separating them. The CDR3 is 14 amino acids. CDR3 nucleotides: TGTGCCAGCGGTCGGGACACTTATTACAATGAGCAGTTCTTC. Translated, it gives CASGRDTYYNEQFF.

This chain uses TRBV5-4 with TRBJ2-7, with TRBD1 identical over 7 bases. V gave up 5 bases and J gave up 4 bases; unmatched junction bases: 9. The CDR3 is 14 residues long. CDR1 is SGHNT, CDR2 YYREEE, per germline (reference sequence). CDR3: CASRPDRWEYEQYF. The DNA for the CDR3 is TGTGCCAGCAGACCGGACAGGTGGGAATACGAGCAGTACTTC.

The chain's CDR3 is CASSYESRGPSDEQFF. CDR3 nucleotide sequence: TGTGCCAGCAGTTACGAGTCCAGGGGGCCTTCCGATGAGCAGTTCTTC. The V call is TRBV6-5, the J call TRBJ2-1; 8 positions agree with TRBD1. The CDR3 is made up of 16 amino acids. Germline V gives CDR1 MNHEY, CDR2 SVGAGI. V lost 2 bases, J lost 8 bases, and 11 bases stayed unmatched.

V is TRBV10-1 and J is TRBJ1-1; no firm D call. CDR3 size: 13 residues. Trimming removed 6 bases at V and 0 bases at J, with 8 bases between. CDR1 is WNHNN and CDR2 is SYGVQD in the germline V gene (reference sequence). CDR3: CASRGGMNTEAFF. Written as DNA, the CDR3 is TGCGCCAGCAGGGGAGGCATGAACACTGAAGCTTTCTTT.

In the case of this clone: One junction end does not reproduce the germline sequence, and a read error may be involved. This chain connects TRBV5-8 to TRBJ2-7, with TRBD1 identical over 8 bases. The CDR3 runs to 13 residues. CDR1 SGHTS and CDR2 YDEGEE come from the germline V gene. CDR3 amino acids: CTSSSPGQGLQYF. CDR3 nucleotides: TGTACCAGCAGCTCGCCTGGACAGGGCCTACAGTACTTC.

CDR3 bases: TGTGCCAGCTCACCAGTTGTTCAGGGGATGAACACTGAAGCTTTCTTT. Protein product: CASSPVVQGMNTEAFF. The chain joins TRBV18 to TRBJ1-1; tentatively, D is TRBD1 (6 bases). The CDR3 length is 16 residues. Trimming pared 2 bases from V and 0 bases from J, leaving 13 bases between. Germline V gene lookup returns CDR1 KGHSH and CDR2 LQKENI. The whole variable domain, filled in from reference TRBV18 and TRBJ1-1, reads NAGVMQNPRHLVRRRGQEARLRCSPMKGHSHVYWYRQLPEEGLKFMVYLQKENIIDESGMPKERFSAEFPKEGPSILRIQQVVRGDSAAYFCASSPVVQGMNTEAFFGQGTRLTVV.

The chain combines TRBV11-3 with TRBJ2-5, with TRBD1 as a possible D gene (6 bases). Germline V gives CDR1 SGHNT, CDR2 YENEEA. Trimming pared 1 base from V and 7 bases from J, leaving 13 bases between. The CDR3 runs to 14 residues. The CDR3 nucleotides read TGTGCCAGCAGCTTAGGTTCGACAGGCGGGACCCAGTACTTC. This gives the protein CASSLGSTGGTQYF.

This clone was observed once. The CDR3 sequence is CASSLAGAGSGGAGEQFF. As DNA, the CDR3 is TGCGCCAGCAGCTTGGCCGGGGCGGGGAGCGGGGGGGCAGGAGAGCAGTTCTTC. The chain recombines TRBV5-1 with TRBJ2-1, with 10 bases fitting TRBD2. The CDR3 consists of 18 residues. Looked up from germline, CDR1 is SGHRS and CDR2 is YFSETQ. With 0 bases clipped from V and 10 bases from J, the junction kept 16 bases outside the gene matches.

This chain connects TRBV5-6 to TRBJ1-1; tentatively, D is TRBD1 (6 bases). CDR1 SGHDT and CDR2 YYEEEE come from the germline V gene. The CDR3 has 14 amino acids. Trimming shortened V by 3 bases and J by 1 base, and 10 bases separated the two germline ends. The chain's CDR3 is CASSSDSWNTEAFF. The CDR3 bases are TGTGCCAGCAGCTCGGACAGCTGGAACACTGAAGCTTTCTTT. The full variable domain, its missing parts supplied by reference TRBV5-6 and TRBJ1-1, is DAGVTQSPTHLIKTRGQQVTLRCSPKSGHDTVSWYQQALGQGPQFIFQYYEEEERQRGNFPDRFSGHQFPNYSSELNVNALLLGDSALYLCASSSDSWNTEAFFGQGTRLTVV.

The chain couples TRBV19 to TRBJ1-1; D remains unclear. V was pared by 3 bases and J by 4 bases, with 12 bases between. Germline V gene sequence: CDR1 LNHDA, CDR2 SQIVND (reference sequence). The CDR3 length is 14 residues. For the CDR3, the DNA is TGTGCCAGTAGTATCCGGGCAGGAACCACTGAAGCTTTCTTT. Translating gives CASSIRAGTTEAFF.